This T cell receptor (beta chain) is drawn from a study of PD-L1 blockade in urothelial cancer. Trimming took 2 bases from V and 3 from J, leaving 13 bases between them. The CDR3 has 15 amino acids. CDR1 SEHNR and CDR2 FQNEAQ come from the germline V gene (reference sequence). Patient disease was locally advanced or metastatic urothelial carcinoma. The repertoire was sequenced with immunoSEQ multiplex PCR; TCRdb's copy has only in-frame clones and lacks some. Of about 51,000 clones detected, roughly 86% appear once; the ten largest clones hold approximately 16%. Here the sequenced sample was PBMCs, taken around atezolizumab (anti-PD-L1) treatment. The rearrangement links TRBV7-9 to TRBJ1-1; D is unclear. This clonotype was obtained from a man aged 55 to 70 with urothelial cancer. This chain's CDR3 is CASSLLPRVDTEAFF. In nucleotides, the CDR3 is TGTGCCAGCAGCTTATTGCCTAGAGTAGACACTGAAGCTTTCTTT.